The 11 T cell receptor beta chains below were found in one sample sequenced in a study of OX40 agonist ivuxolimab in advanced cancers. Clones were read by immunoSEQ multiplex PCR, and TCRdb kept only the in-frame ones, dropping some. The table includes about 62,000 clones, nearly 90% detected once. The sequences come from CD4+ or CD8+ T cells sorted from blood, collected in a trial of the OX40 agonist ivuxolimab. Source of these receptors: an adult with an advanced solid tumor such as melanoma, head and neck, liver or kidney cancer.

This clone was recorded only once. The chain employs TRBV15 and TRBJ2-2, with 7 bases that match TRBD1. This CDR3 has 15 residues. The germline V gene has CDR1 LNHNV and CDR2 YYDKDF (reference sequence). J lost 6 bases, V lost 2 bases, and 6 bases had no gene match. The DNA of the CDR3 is TGTGCCACCAGCAGACGGGACAGCCCGCCCGGGGAGCTGTTTTTT. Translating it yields CATSRRDSPPGELFF.

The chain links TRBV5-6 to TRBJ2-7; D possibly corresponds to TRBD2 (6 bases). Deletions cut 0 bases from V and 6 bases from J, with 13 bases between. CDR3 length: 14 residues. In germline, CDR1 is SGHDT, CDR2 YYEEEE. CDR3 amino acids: CASSLGGLRSEQYF. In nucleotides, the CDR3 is TGTGCCAGCAGCTTGGGGGGACTCCGCAGCGAGCAGTACTTC.

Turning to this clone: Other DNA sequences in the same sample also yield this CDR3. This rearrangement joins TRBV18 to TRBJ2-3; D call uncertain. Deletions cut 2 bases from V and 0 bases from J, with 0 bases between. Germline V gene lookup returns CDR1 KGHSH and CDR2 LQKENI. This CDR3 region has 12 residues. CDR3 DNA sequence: TGTGCCAGCTCACCAAGCACAGATACGCAGTATTTT. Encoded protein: CASSPSTDTQYF. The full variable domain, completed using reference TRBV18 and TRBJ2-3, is NAGVMQNPRHLVRRRGQEARLRCSPMKGHSHVYWYRQLPEEGLKFMVYLQKENIIDESGMPKERFSAEFPKEGPSILRIQQVVRGDSAAYFCASSPSTDTQYFGPGTRLTVL.

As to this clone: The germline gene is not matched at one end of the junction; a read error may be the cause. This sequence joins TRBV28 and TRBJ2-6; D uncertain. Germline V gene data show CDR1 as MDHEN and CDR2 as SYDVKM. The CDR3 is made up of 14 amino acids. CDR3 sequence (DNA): TGTGCCAGCAGTACTCTCTCTTGGGCCAACGTCCTGACTTTC. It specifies CASSTLSWANVLTF.

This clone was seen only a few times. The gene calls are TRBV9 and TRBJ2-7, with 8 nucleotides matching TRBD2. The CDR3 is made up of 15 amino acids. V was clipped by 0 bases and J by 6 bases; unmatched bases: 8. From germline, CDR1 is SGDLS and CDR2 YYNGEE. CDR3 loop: CASSVDPAGASEQYF. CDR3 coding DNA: TGTGCCAGCAGCGTAGATCCAGCGGGGGCCTCCGAGCAGTACTTC.

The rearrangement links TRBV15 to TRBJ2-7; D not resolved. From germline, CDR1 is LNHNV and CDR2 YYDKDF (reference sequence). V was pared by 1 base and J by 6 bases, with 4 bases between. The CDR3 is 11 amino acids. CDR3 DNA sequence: TGTGCCACCAGCAGAGCTTCCGAGCAGTACTTC. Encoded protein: CATSRASEQYF.

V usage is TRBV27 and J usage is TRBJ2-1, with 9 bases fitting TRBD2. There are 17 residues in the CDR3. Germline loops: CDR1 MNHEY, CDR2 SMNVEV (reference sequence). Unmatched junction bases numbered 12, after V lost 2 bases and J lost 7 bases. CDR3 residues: CASSLLGLAGRRNEQFF. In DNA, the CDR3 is TGTGCCAGCAGTTTACTCGGTCTAGCGGGGCGTCGGAATGAGCAGTTCTTC.

CDR3 coding DNA: TGTGCCAGCAGCTTGAATACCGCCGGACTAGCGGGAGTCGACGGGGAGCTGTTTTTT. It codes for CASSLNTAGLAGVDGELFF. This chain connects TRBV5-4 to TRBJ2-2, with 13 bases aligning to TRBD2. Looked up from germline, CDR1 is SGHNT and CDR2 is YYREEE (reference sequence). J gave up 7 bases and V 1 base, and 13 bases lay outside the gene matches. This CDR3 has 19 amino acids.

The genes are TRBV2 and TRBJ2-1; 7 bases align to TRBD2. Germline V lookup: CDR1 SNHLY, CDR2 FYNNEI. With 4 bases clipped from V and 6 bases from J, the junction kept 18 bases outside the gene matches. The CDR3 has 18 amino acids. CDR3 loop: CASSARHLGLPRGNEQFF. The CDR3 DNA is TGTGCCAGCAGTGCGCGCCACCTGGGACTACCCCGTGGCAATGAGCAGTTCTTC.

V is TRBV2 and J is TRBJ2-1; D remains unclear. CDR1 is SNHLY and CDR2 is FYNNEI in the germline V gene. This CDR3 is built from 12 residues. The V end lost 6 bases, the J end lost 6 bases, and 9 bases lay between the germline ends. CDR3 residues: CASRVGVNEQFF. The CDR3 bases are TGTGCCAGCAGAGTCGGAGTCAATGAGCAGTTCTTC.

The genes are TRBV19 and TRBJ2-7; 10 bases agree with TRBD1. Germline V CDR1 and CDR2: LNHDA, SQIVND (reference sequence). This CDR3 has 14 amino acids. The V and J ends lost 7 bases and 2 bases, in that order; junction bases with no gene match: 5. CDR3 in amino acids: CASKSGTGAYEQYF. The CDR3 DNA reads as TGTGCCAGTAAAAGCGGGACAGGGGCCTACGAGCAGTACTTC.